Below, one T cell receptor (beta chain) is given with its context. Clones were sequenced by immunoSEQ multiplex PCR, and TCRdb holds only the in-frame ones, with some missing. The data hold some 2.1 million clones, with roughly 93% observed a single time. Germline V gene data show CDR1 as SGDLS and CDR2 as YYNGEE. This CDR3 comprises 15 residues. The ends were cut back, 4 bases at V and 4 bases at J, with 17 bases in the middle. CD8 cells regarded as naive lacked CD45RO, were positively chosen for CCR7, and omitted terminally differentiated effector memory CD45RA+ cells. This sample stems from a study of shared clonotypes between healthy human individuals.

The sequence came from a man between 18 and 35 years old in good health. Some clones in this sample may be carry-over from other donors' samples. Sequenced input: naive CD8+ T cells from PBMCs. The chain uses TRBV9 and TRBJ1-2, with a weak D call TRBD1 (5 bases). CDR3 nucleotides: TGTGCCAGCAGCCACGCAGGGAGTAGTTTCTATGGCTACACCTTC. It specifies CASSHAGSSFYGYTF.